This TCR beta chain derives from a study of blood T cell repertoires in COVID-19. Study-wide background: T cells, B-cell-depleted T cells, or PBMCs provided the cDNA or gDNA that served as material.

Profiling relied on immunoSEQ multiplex PCR, and the TCRdb table lists in-frame clones only, not all of them. The data contain hundreds of thousands of clones, about 87% of them seen just once; the ten biggest clones take up 1% to 1.5%. This CDR3 contains 19 residues. This clonotype was sampled from a man between 70 and 80 years old with acute or convalescent COVID-19. This chain uses TRBV21-1 with TRBJ2-1; whether TRBD2, the table's D call, matches the DNA was not checked. TRBV21-1 is flagged as a pseudogene. Sample: peripheral blood. The CDR3 nucleotides read TGTGCCAGCAGCAAAGTTACTAGCGGCTTAGGGGGGGTACACAATGAGCAGTTCTTC. Amino acid sequence: CASSKVTSGLGGVHNEQFF.